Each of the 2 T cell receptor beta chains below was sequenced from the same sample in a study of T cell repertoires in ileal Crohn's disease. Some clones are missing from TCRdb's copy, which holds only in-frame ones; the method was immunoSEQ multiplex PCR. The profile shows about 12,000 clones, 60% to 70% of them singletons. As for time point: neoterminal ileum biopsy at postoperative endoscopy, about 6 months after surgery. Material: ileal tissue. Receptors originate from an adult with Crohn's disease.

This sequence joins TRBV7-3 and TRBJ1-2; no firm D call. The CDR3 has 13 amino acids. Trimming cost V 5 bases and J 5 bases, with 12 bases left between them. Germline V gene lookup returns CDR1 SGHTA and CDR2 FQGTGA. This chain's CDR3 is CASSPSSGYGYTF. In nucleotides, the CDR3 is TGTGCCAGCAGCCCCTCCAGTGGATATGGCTACACCTTC.

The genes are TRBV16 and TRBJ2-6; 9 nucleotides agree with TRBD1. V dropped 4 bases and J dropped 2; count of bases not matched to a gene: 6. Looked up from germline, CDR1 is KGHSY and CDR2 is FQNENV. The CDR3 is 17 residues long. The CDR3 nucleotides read TGTGCCAGCAGCCCCGGACAGGGGAGGGCTGGGGCCAACGTCCTGACTTTC. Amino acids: CASSPGQGRAGANVLTF.